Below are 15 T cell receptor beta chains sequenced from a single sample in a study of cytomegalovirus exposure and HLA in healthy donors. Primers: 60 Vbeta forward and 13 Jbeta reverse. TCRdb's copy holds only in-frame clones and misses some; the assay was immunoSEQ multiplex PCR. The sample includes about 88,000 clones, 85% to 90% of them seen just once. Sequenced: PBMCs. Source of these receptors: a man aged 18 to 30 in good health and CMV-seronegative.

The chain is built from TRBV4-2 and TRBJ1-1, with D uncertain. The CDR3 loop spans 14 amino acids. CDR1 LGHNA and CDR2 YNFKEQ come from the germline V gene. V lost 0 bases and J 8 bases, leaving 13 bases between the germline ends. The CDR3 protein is CASSQDLATGEAFF. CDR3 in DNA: TGTGCCAGCAGCCAAGATTTGGCCACGGGGGAAGCTTTCTTT.

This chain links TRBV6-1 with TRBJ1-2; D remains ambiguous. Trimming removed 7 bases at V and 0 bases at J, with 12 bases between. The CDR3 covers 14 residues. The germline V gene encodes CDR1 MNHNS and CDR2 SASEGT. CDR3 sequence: CASKRPGANYGYTF. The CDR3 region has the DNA TGTGCCAGCAAACGTCCGGGAGCTAACTATGGCTACACCTTC.

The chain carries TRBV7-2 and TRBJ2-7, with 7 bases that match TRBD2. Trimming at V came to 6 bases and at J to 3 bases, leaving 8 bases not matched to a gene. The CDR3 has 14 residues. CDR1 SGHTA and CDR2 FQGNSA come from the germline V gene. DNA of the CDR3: TGTGCCAGCAGACATTCCGGGACTAACTACGAGCAGTACTTC. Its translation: CASRHSGTNYEQYF.

CDR3 DNA: TGTGCCAGCAGTCACTCCGGGACTGGAGCCGGTCAGTTCTTC. Translated: CASSHSGTGAGQFF. The J gene is TRBJ2-1, the V gene TRBV27, with D perhaps TRBD2 (6 bases). V was trimmed by 5 bases and J by 13 bases, leaving 21 bases between them. Germline assignment: CDR1 MNHEY and CDR2 SMNVEV (reference sequence). This CDR3 spans 14 amino acids.

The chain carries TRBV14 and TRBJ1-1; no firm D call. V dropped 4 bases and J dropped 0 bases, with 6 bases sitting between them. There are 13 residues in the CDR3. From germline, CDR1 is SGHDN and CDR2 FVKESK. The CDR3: CASSPDLNTEAFF. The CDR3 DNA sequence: TGTGCCAGCAGCCCCGACTTGAACACTGAAGCTTTCTTT.

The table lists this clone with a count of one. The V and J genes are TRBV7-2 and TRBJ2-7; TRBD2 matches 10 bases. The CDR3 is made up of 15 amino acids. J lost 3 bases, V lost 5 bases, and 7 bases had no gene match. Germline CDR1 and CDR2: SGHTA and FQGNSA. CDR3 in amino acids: CASSGELAGLYEQYF. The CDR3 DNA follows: TGTGCCAGCAGCGGAGAACTAGCGGGACTCTACGAGCAGTACTTC.

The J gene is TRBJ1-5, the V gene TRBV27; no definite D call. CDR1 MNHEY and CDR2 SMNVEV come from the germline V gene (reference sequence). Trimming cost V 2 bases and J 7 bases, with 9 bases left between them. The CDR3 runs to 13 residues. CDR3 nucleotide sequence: TGTGCCAGCAGTTTAAGCAGGATCCAGCCCCAGCATTTT. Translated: CASSLSRIQPQHF.

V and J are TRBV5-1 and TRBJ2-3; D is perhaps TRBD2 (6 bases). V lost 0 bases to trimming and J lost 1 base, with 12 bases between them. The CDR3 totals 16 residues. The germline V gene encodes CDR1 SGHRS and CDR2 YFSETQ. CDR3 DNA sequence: TGCGCCAGCAGCTTGGCCGTTGGCGGGGGCACAGATACGCAGTATTTT. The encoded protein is CASSLAVGGGTDTQYF. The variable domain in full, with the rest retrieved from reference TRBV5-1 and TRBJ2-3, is KAGVTQTPRYLIKTRGQQVTLSCSPISGHRSVSWYQQTPGQGLQFLFEYFSETQRNKGNFPGRFSGRQFSNSRSEMNVSTLELGDSALYLCASSLAVGGGTDTQYFGPGTRLTVL.

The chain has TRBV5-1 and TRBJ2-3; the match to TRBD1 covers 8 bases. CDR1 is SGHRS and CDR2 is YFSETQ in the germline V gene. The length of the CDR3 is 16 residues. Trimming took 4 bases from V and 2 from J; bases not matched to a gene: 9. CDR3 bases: TGCGCCAGCAGCAAGACCCAGGGGGCTTACACAGATACGCAGTATTTT. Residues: CASSKTQGAYTDTQYF. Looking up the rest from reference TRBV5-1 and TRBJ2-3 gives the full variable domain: KAGVTQTPRYLIKTRGQQVTLSCSPISGHRSVSWYQQTPGQGLQFLFEYFSETQRNKGNFPGRFSGRQFSNSRSEMNVSTLELGDSALYLCASSKTQGAYTDTQYFGPGTRLTVL.

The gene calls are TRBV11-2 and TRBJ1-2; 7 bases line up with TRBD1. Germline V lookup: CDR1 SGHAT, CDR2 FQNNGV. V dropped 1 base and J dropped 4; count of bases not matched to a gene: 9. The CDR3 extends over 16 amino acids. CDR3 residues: CASSLVGQSWSYGYTF. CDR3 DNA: TGTGCCAGCAGCTTAGTGGGACAGAGCTGGAGCTATGGCTACACCTTC.

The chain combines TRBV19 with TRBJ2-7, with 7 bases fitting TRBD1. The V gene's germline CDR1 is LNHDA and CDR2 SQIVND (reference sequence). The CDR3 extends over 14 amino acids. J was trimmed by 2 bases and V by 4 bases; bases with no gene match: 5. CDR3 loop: CASSRDSGPYEQYF. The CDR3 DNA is TGTGCCAGTAGTAGGGACAGTGGGCCCTACGAGCAGTACTTC.

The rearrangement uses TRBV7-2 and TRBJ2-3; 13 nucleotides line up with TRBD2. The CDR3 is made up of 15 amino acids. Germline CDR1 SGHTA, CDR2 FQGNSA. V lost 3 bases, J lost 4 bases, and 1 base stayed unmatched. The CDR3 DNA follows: TGTGCCAGCAGCTTCGGACTAGCGGGAGCAGATACGCAGTATTTT. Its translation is CASSFGLAGADTQYF.

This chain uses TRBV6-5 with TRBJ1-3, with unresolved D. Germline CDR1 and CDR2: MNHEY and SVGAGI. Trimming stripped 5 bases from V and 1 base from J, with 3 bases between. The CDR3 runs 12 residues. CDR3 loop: CASSPSGNTIYF. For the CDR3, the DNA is TGTGCCAGCAGTCCATCTGGAAACACCATATATTTT.

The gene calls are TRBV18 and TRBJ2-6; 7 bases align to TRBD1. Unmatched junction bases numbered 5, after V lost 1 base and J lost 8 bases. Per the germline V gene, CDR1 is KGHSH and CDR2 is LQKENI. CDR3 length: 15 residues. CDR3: CASSPLQQGSNVLTF. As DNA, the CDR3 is TGTGCCAGCTCACCACTCCAACAGGGGTCCAACGTCCTGACTTTC.

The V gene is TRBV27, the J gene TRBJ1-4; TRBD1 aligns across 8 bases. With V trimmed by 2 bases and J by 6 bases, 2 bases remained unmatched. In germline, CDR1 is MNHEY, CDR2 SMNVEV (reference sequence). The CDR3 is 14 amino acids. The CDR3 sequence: CASSLAGGYEKLFF. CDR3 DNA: TGTGCCAGCAGTTTAGCAGGGGGCTATGAAAAACTGTTTTTT.